The rows below give T cell receptor beta chains drawn from one sample of a study of vaccination and CD4 T cells after COVID-19. Their specific antigens are unknown. Using its own MiXCR run on the PCR reads, TCRdb lists one record per CDR3 protein. In the table there are approximately 12,000 distinct CDR3 sequences, 58% of which are singletons. Sequencing used CD4+ T cells from blood, cultured in vitro. These receptor sequences come from a human donor who had recovered from COVID-19. The CDR3 runs from the conserved cysteine through the conserved F or W. D genes are given only for firm matches. Clone size is shown for a subset of rows, as once, few, many or a class of expanded clone.

clone size: .; J gene: TRBJ1-1; V gene: TRBV20-1; D gene: .; CDR3 protein: CSAGAGQNTEAFF; CDR3 DNA: TGCAGTGCCGGCGCAGGACAGAACACTGAAGCTTTCTTT
clone size: .; J gene: TRBJ1-2; V gene: TRBV6-1; D gene: TRBD1; CDR3 protein: CASRMDRRDGYTF; CDR3 DNA: TGTGCCAGCAGGATGGACAGGAGAGATGGCTACACCTTC
clone size: .; J gene: TRBJ1-6; V gene: TRBV6-2/TRBV6-3; D gene: TRBD1; CDR3 protein: CASSRGQGYNSPLHF; CDR3 DNA: TGTGCCAGCAGTCGCGGACAGGGTTATAATTCACCCCTCCACTTT
clone size: .; J gene: TRBJ2-2; V gene: TRBV30; D gene: .; CDR3 protein: CVWSVHVGTGPGELFF; CDR3 DNA: TGTGTCTGGAGTGTACACGTAGGAACCGGACCCGGGGAGCTGTTTTTT
clone size: .; J gene: TRBJ2-7; V gene: TRBV15; D gene: .; CDR3 protein: CATSRSPENQVSYEQYF; CDR3 DNA: TGTGCCACCAGCAGATCCCCCGAAAATCAGGTCTCCTACGAGCAGTACTTC
clone size: .; J gene: TRBJ2-5; V gene: TRBV7-6; D gene: .; CDR3 protein: CASSLVVGETQYF; CDR3 DNA: TGTGCCAGCAGCTTAGTCGTAGGGGAGACCCAGTACTTC
clone size: few; J gene: TRBJ1-5; V gene: TRBV6-5; D gene: .; CDR3 protein: CASSFGGSQPQHF; CDR3 DNA: TGTGCCAGCAGTTTCGGGGGGAGCCAGCCCCAGCATTTT
clone size: .; J gene: TRBJ1-1; V gene: TRBV30; D gene: .; CDR3 protein: CAWSVKGSTEAFF; CDR3 DNA: TGTGCCTGGAGTGTAAAGGGGAGCACTGAAGCTTTCTTT
clone size: .; J gene: TRBJ1-1; V gene: TRBV7-2; D gene: .; CDR3 protein: CASSGTYFSEAFF; CDR3 DNA: TGTGCCAGCAGCGGGACGTACTTTTCTGAAGCTTTCTTT
clone size: .; J gene: TRBJ2-7; V gene: TRBV6-1; D gene: .; CDR3 protein: CASVISYEQYF; CDR3 DNA: TGTGCCAGCGTCATCTCCTACGAGCAGTACTTC
clone size: medium-sized; J gene: TRBJ2-3; V gene: TRBV5-1; D gene: TRBD1; CDR3 protein: CASATGGKDTQYF; CDR3 DNA: TGCGCCAGCGCGACAGGGGGCAAAGATACGCAGTATTTT
clone size: few; J gene: TRBJ2-2; V gene: TRBV7-2; D gene: TRBD1; CDR3 protein: CASSSGGEGAGELFF; CDR3 DNA: TGTGCCAGCAGCTCAGGGGGTGAGGGGGCCGGGGAGCTGTTTTTT
clone size: .; J gene: TRBJ2-3; V gene: TRBV24-1; D gene: .; CDR3 protein: CATSVAGEVDTQYF; CDR3 DNA: TGTGCCACCAGTGTCGCAGGGGAAGTGGATACGCAGTATTTT
clone size: .; J gene: TRBJ1-2; V gene: TRBV5-1; D gene: .; CDR3 protein: CASSEEGGYGYTF; CDR3 DNA: TGCGCCAGCAGCGAAGAGGGAGGGTATGGCTACACCTTC
clone size: .; J gene: TRBJ2-7; V gene: TRBV6-1; D gene: TRBD1; CDR3 protein: CASNSLQGRFYEQYF; CDR3 DNA: TGTGCCAGCAATTCTTTACAGGGGAGATTCTACGAGCAGTACTTC
clone size: .; J gene: TRBJ1-1; V gene: TRBV15; D gene: .; CDR3 protein: CATSRGSPEAFF; CDR3 DNA: TGTGCCACCAGCAGAGGATCCCCTGAAGCTTTCTTT
clone size: .; J gene: TRBJ1-1; V gene: TRBV20-1; D gene: .; CDR3 protein: CSAVRLHGEAFF; CDR3 DNA: TGCAGTGCTGTGCGGCTACACGGGGAAGCTTTCTTT
clone size: .; J gene: TRBJ2-3; V gene: TRBV7-9; D gene: TRBD2; CDR3 protein: CASSLGLAGVVTQYF; CDR3 DNA: TGTGCCAGCAGCTTAGGTCTAGCGGGAGTCGTCACGCAGTATTTT
clone size: .; J gene: TRBJ2-3; V gene: TRBV11-2; D gene: TRBD2; CDR3 protein: CASSFRGHRLAGADTQYF; CDR3 DNA: TGTGCCAGCAGCTTCCGGGGTCACCGACTAGCGGGGGCCGATACGCAGTATTTT
clone size: .; J gene: TRBJ2-1; V gene: TRBV15; D gene: .; CDR3 protein: CATSRPVGSSYNEQFF; CDR3 DNA: TGTGCCACCAGCCGACCGGTCGGAAGTTCCTACAATGAGCAGTTCTTC
clone size: .; J gene: TRBJ2-2; V gene: TRBV30; D gene: TRBD1; CDR3 protein: CAWSAFTGGFEYTGELFF; CDR3 DNA: TGTGCCTGGAGTGCCTTCACAGGGGGCTTCGAATATACCGGGGAGCTGTTTTTT
clone size: .; J gene: TRBJ2-6; V gene: TRBV7-2; D gene: .; CDR3 protein: CASSSANSGANVLTF; CDR3 DNA: TGTGCCAGCAGCTCGGCCAACTCTGGGGCCAACGTCCTGACTTTC
clone size: few; J gene: TRBJ2-1; V gene: TRBV24-1; D gene: TRBD2; CDR3 protein: CATSRGGTSGYNEQFF; CDR3 DNA: TGTGCCACCAGCCGGGGGGGGACTAGCGGTTACAATGAGCAGTTCTTC
clone size: .; J gene: TRBJ2-7; V gene: TRBV20-1; D gene: TRBD1; CDR3 protein: CSAFTRTGTYEQYF; CDR3 DNA: TGCAGTGCTTTTACCCGGACAGGGACCTACGAGCAGTACTTC
clone size: few; J gene: TRBJ2-5; V gene: TRBV20-1; D gene: TRBD2; CDR3 protein: CSARASGGQETQYF; CDR3 DNA: TGCAGTGCTAGAGCTAGCGGGGGTCAAGAGACCCAGTACTTC
clone size: .; J gene: TRBJ1-5; V gene: TRBV4-3; D gene: .; CDR3 protein: CASSQDRRRQMGNQPQHF; CDR3 DNA: TGCGCCAGCAGCCAAGATAGGAGACGACAGATGGGCAATCAGCCCCAGCATTTT
clone size: .; J gene: TRBJ1-2; V gene: TRBV6-2/TRBV6-3; D gene: .; CDR3 protein: CASSYVPSRGGYTF; CDR3 DNA: TGTGCCAGCAGTTACGTCCCTTCTAGGGGAGGCTACACCTTC
clone size: .; J gene: TRBJ2-7; V gene: TRBV20-1; D gene: .; CDR3 protein: CSASVGGTSGSYEQYF; CDR3 DNA: TGCAGTGCTAGCGTGGGGGGGACAAGCGGCTCCTACGAGCAGTACTTC
clone size: .; J gene: TRBJ2-6; V gene: TRBV27; D gene: .; CDR3 protein: CASSAIPGANVLTF; CDR3 DNA: TGTGCCAGCAGTGCCATCCCTGGGGCCAACGTCCTGACTTTC
clone size: .; J gene: TRBJ2-7; V gene: TRBV20-1; D gene: TRBD1; CDR3 protein: CSAQGQGRHEQYF; CDR3 DNA: TGCAGTGCTCAAGGACAGGGACGGCACGAGCAGTACTTC
clone size: .; J gene: TRBJ2-3; V gene: TRBV7-2; D gene: TRBD1; CDR3 protein: CASSSQRQGANTDTQYF; CDR3 DNA: TGTGCCAGCAGCTCCCAACGACAGGGGGCTAACACAGATACGCAGTATTTT
clone size: .; J gene: TRBJ2-7; V gene: TRBV5-4; D gene: .; CDR3 protein: CASSLKGRGAYEQYF; CDR3 DNA: TGTGCCAGCAGCTTGAAAGGCAGGGGCGCCTACGAGCAGTACTTC
clone size: .; J gene: TRBJ1-2; V gene: TRBV20-1; D gene: .; CDR3 protein: CSARDGQGYYGYTF; CDR3 DNA: TGCAGTGCTAGAGACGGTCAGGGATACTATGGCTACACCTTC
clone size: .; J gene: TRBJ1-5; V gene: TRBV5-5; D gene: .; CDR3 protein: CASSLDPRRNQPQHF; CDR3 DNA: TGTGCCAGCAGCTTGGACCCCAGGAGGAATCAGCCCCAGCATTTT
clone size: .; J gene: TRBJ1-2; V gene: TRBV21-1; D gene: .; CDR3 protein: CASSKPRLLNTYGYTF; CDR3 DNA: TGTGCCAGCAGCAAACCCCGATTACTTAACACCTATGGCTACACCTTC
clone size: .; J gene: TRBJ2-7; V gene: TRBV20-1; D gene: .; CDR3 protein: CSARPPLTSREQYF; CDR3 DNA: TGCAGTGCTAGACCCCCCTTAACCTCTCGAGAGCAGTACTTC
clone size: .; J gene: TRBJ1-1; V gene: TRBV20-1; D gene: .; CDR3 protein: CSARDRRANTEAFF; CDR3 DNA: TGCAGTGCTAGAGATCGTAGGGCCAACACTGAAGCTTTCTTT
clone size: .; J gene: TRBJ2-7; V gene: TRBV7-3; D gene: .; CDR3 protein: CASSLGTPLELEQYF; CDR3 DNA: TGTGCCAGCAGCTTAGGGACGCCCCTTGAATTAGAGCAGTACTTC
clone size: .; J gene: TRBJ2-3; V gene: TRBV6-1; D gene: .; CDR3 protein: CASSPVGTQYF; CDR3 DNA: TGTGCCAGCAGTCCGGTGGGTACGCAGTATTTT
clone size: .; J gene: TRBJ2-2; V gene: TRBV2; D gene: TRBD1; CDR3 protein: CASTYRGQNTGELFF; CDR3 DNA: TGTGCCAGCACCTACAGGGGGCAAAACACCGGGGAGCTGTTTTTT
clone size: few; J gene: TRBJ2-2; V gene: TRBV19; D gene: TRBD1; CDR3 protein: CASSGPGTGGIGELFF; CDR3 DNA: TGTGCCAGTAGTGGCCCGGGGACAGGGGGCATCGGGGAGCTGTTTTTT
clone size: .; J gene: TRBJ2-3; V gene: TRBV7-3; D gene: .; CDR3 protein: CASSPTGSLGDTQYF; CDR3 DNA: TGTGCCAGCAGTCCTACGGGATCCCTGGGAGATACGCAGTATTTT
clone size: .; J gene: TRBJ1-6; V gene: TRBV27; D gene: .; CDR3 protein: CASSFPTGNPPLHF; CDR3 DNA: TGTGCCAGCAGTTTCCCCACAGGGAACCCACCCCTCCACTTT
clone size: .; J gene: TRBJ1-1; V gene: TRBV6-5; D gene: TRBD1; CDR3 protein: CASSYTGQGSNTEAFF; CDR3 DNA: TGTGCCAGCAGTTACACGGGACAGGGATCGAACACTGAAGCTTTCTTT
clone size: .; J gene: TRBJ2-7; V gene: TRBV11-3; D gene: TRBD1; CDR3 protein: CASSPGQGSSEQYF; CDR3 DNA: TGTGCCAGCAGCCCGGGACAGGGTTCGTCCGAGCAGTACTTC
clone size: few; J gene: TRBJ2-4; V gene: TRBV27; D gene: .; CDR3 protein: CASSSGQLAKNIQYF; CDR3 DNA: TGTGCCAGCAGTTCTGGACAGTTAGCCAAAAACATTCAGTACTTC
clone size: few; J gene: TRBJ1-1; V gene: TRBV10-3; D gene: .; CDR3 protein: CAIRGLGGVNTEAFF; CDR3 DNA: TGTGCCATCAGGGGATTAGGAGGGGTGAACACTGAAGCTTTCTTT
clone size: .; J gene: TRBJ1-1; V gene: TRBV20-1; D gene: TRBD1; CDR3 protein: CSALGQENTEAFF; CDR3 DNA: TGCAGTGCTTTGGGACAGGAGAACACTGAAGCTTTCTTT
clone size: few; J gene: TRBJ1-1; V gene: TRBV7-9; D gene: .; CDR3 protein: CASSPGHSNTEAFF; CDR3 DNA: TGTGCCAGCAGCCCCGGACACTCGAACACTGAAGCTTTCTTT
clone size: .; J gene: TRBJ2-7; V gene: TRBV28; D gene: .; CDR3 protein: CASSISSYEQYF; CDR3 DNA: TGTGCCAGCAGTATTAGCTCCTACGAGCAGTACTTC
clone size: few; J gene: TRBJ2-7; V gene: TRBV7-2; D gene: .; CDR3 protein: CASSLDPGPYEQYF; CDR3 DNA: TGTGCCAGCAGCTTAGATCCGGGCCCCTACGAGCAGTACTTC
clone size: .; J gene: TRBJ2-3; V gene: TRBV11-2; D gene: TRBD2; CDR3 protein: CASSLTSGSGTDTQYF; CDR3 DNA: TGTGCCAGCAGCTTAACTAGCGGGAGTGGAACAGATACGCAGTATTTT
clone size: .; J gene: TRBJ1-2; V gene: TRBV30; D gene: .; CDR3 protein: CAWSVQANYGYTF; CDR3 DNA: TGTGCCTGGAGTGTACAAGCTAACTATGGCTACACCTTC
clone size: once; J gene: TRBJ1-6; V gene: TRBV20-1; D gene: TRBD1; CDR3 protein: CSARDERTGQNSPLHF; CDR3 DNA: TGCAGTGCTAGAGATGAGAGGACAGGGCAAAATTCACCCCTCCACTTT